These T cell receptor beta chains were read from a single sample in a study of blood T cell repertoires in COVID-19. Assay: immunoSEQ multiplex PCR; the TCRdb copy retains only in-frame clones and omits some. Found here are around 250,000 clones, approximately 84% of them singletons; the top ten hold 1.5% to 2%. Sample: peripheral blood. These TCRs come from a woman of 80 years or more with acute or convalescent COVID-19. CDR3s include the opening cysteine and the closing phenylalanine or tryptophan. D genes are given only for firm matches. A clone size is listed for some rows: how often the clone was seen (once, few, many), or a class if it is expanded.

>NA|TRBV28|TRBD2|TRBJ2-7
CASSQGLAGVEQYF
TGTGCCAGCAGTCAGGGACTAGCGGGAGTCGAGCAGTACTTC
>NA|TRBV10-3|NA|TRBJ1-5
CASTEYSNQPQHF
TGTGCCTCTACGGAGTATAGCAATCAGCCCCAGCATTTT
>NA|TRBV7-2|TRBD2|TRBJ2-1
CASSYGLAGYNEQFF
TGTGCCAGCAGCTATGGACTAGCGGGTTACAATGAGCAGTTCTTC
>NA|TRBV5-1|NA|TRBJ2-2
CASRTGTGNTGELFF
TGCGCCAGCAGAACCGGGACTGGGAACACCGGGGAGCTGTTTTTT
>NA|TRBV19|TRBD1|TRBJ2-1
CASSTRGLTYNEQFF
TGTGCCAGTAGTACCAGGGGGCTTACCTACAATGAGCAGTTCTTC
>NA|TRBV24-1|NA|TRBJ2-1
CATSDPGTQGYNNEQFF
TGTGCCACCAGTGACCCCGGGACTCAAGGGTATAACAATGAGCAGTTCTTC
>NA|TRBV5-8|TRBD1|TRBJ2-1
CASSMGQGAKWQFF
TGTGCCAGCAGCATGGGACAGGGGGCGAAGTGGCAGTTCTTC
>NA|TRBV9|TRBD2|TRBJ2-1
CASSERGGRYNEQFF
TGTGCCAGCAGCGAGAGGGGCGGGAGGTACAATGAGCAGTTCTTC
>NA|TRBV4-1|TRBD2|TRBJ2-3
CASSQDGGATDTQYF
TGCGCCAGCAGCCAAGACGGGGGGGCCACAGATACGCAGTATTTT
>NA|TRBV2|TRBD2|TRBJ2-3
CASSRGLAGGTDTQYF
TGTGCCAGCAGCCGCGGACTAGCGGGGGGGACAGATACGCAGTATTTT
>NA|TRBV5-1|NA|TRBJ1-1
CASSWGSGIGNTEAFF
TGCGCCAGCAGCTGGGGATCCGGGATAGGGAACACTGAAGCTTTCTTT
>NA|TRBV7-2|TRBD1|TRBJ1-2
CASSLTGDGYTF
TGTGCCAGCAGCTTGACAGGGGATGGCTACACCTTC
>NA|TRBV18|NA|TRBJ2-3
CASSPSYSTDTQYF
TGTGCCAGCTCACCATCGTATAGCACAGATACGCAGTATTTT
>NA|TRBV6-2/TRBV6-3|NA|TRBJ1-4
CASSLERAAGSEKLFF
TGTGCCAGCAGTCTTGAGCGGGCCGCCGGGAGTGAAAAACTGTTTTTT
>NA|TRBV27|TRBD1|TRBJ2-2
CASSPWTGSGELFF
TGTGCCAGCAGTCCCTGGACAGGGTCCGGGGAGCTGTTTTTT
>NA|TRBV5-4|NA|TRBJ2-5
CASSLGLPKETQYF
TGTGCCAGCAGCTTGGGACTACCGAAAGAGACCCAGTACTTC
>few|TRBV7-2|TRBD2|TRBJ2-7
CASSLGLAGSFEQYF
TGTGCCAGCAGCTTGGGACTAGCGGGGTCTTTCGAGCAGTACTTC
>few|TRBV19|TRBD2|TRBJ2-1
CASSTGTSGGREQFF
TGTGCCAGTAGTACCGGGACTAGCGGGGGGCGTGAGCAGTTCTTC
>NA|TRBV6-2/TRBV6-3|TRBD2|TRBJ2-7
CASSPGTSPPYEQYF
TGTGCCAGCAGCCCCGGGACTAGCCCCCCCTACGAGCAGTACTTC
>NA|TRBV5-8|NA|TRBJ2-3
CASSLELGATTDTQYF
TGTGCCAGCAGCTTGGAGCTGGGGGCCACAACAGATACGCAGTATTTT
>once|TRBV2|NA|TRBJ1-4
CATSSRGSNEKLFF
TGTGCCACCTCTTCACGGGGGTCTAATGAAAAACTGTTTTTT
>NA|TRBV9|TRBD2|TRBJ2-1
CASSDRTSGGSYNEQFF
TGTGCCAGCAGCGACCGGACTAGCGGGGGCTCCTACAATGAGCAGTTCTTC
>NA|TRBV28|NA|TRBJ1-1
CATQTLTGNTEAFF
TGTGCCACCCAAACCCTGACAGGGAACACTGAAGCTTTCTTT
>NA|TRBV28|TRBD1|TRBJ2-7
CASSFPPGTGLRLYEQYF
TGTGCCAGCAGTTTTCCCCCCGGGACAGGGTTAAGGCTCTACGAGCAGTACTTC
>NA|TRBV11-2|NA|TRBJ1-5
CASSSGAGPQHF
TGTGCCAGCAGCTCCGGAGCGGGACCCCAGCATTTT
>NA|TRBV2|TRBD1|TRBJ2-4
CASSPGTGAKNIQYF
TGTGCCAGCAGCCCCGGGACAGGGGCCAAAAACATTCAGTACTTC
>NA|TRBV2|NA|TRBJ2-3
CASKGQPHPTDTQYF
TGTGCCAGCAAGGGGCAGCCGCACCCTACAGATACGCAGTATTTT
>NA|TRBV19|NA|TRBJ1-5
CASTFGFRSNQPQHF
TGTGCCAGTACCTTCGGGTTTCGGAGCAATCAGCCCCAGCATTTT
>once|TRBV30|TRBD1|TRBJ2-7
CAWERKDRGYEQYF
TGTGCCTGGGAAAGAAAGGACAGGGGGTACGAGCAGTACTTC
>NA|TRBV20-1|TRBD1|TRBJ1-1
CSASRQGSPEAFF
TGCAGTGCTAGTAGACAGGGTAGCCCTGAAGCTTTCTTT
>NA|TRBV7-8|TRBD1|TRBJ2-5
CASNRDRGKETQYF
TGTGCCAGCAACCGGGACAGGGGCAAAGAGACCCAGTACTTC
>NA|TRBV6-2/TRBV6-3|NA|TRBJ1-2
CASSATGILGASYGYTF
TGTGCCAGCAGCGCCACAGGGATCTTGGGAGCGAGCTATGGCTACACCTTC
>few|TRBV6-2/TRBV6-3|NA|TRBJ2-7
CASSYAAGNYEQYF
TGTGCCAGCAGTTACGCCGCAGGTAACTACGAGCAGTACTTC
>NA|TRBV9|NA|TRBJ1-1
CASSLTTGTEAFF
TGTGCCAGCAGCCTAACTACAGGTACTGAAGCTTTCTTT
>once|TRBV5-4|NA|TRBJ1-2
CASSPQNSYGYTF
TGTGCCAGCAGCCCCCAAAACAGCTATGGCTACACCTTC
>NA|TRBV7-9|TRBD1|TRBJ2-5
CASSFTPDRDIYF
TGTGCCAGCAGCTTCACTCCAGACAGGGACATATACTTC
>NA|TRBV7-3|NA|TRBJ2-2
CASSLTGPGVTGELFF
TGTGCCAGCAGCTTAACTGGCCCAGGGGTTACCGGGGAGCTGTTTTTT
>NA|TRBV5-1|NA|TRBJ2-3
CASSLGDTQYF
TGCGCCAGCAGCCTCGGAGATACGCAGTATTTT
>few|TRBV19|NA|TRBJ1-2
CASSIVQGGSYTF
TGTGCCAGTAGTATTGTACAGGGTGGAAGCTACACCTTC
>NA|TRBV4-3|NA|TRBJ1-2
CASSLTGGVRNGYTF
TGCGCCAGCAGCCTGACGGGCGGGGTTAGGAATGGCTACACCTTC
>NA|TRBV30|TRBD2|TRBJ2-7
CAWYPTGLVVHEQYF
TGTGCCTGGTACCCTACTGGACTAGTGGTCCACGAGCAGTACTTC
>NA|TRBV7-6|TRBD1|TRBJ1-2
CASSQSGQAANYGYTF
TGTGCCAGCAGCCAGAGCGGACAGGCAGCTAACTATGGCTACACCTTC